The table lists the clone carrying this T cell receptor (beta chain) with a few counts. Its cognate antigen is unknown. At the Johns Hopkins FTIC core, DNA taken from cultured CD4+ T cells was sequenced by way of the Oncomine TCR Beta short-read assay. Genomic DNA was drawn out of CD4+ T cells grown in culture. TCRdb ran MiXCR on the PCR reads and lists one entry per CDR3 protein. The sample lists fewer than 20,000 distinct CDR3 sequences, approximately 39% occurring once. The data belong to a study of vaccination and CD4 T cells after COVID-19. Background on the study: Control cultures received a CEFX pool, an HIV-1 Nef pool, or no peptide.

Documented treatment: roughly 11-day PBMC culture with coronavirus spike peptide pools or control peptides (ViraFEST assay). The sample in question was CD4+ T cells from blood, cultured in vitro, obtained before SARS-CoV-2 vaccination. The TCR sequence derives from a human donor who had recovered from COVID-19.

CDR3 nucleotides: TGCAGTGCTAGAGATTCAATAAAATTAGATACGCAGTATTTT. Translated: CSARDSIKLDTQYF. This chain connects TRBV20-1 to TRBJ2-3; D gene unclear. Per the germline V gene, CDR1 is DFQATT and CDR2 is SNEGSKA (reference sequence). This CDR3 spans 14 amino acids. The V end was cut by 0 bases, the J end by 5 bases, with 12 bases between.